What follows is one T cell receptor (beta chain) and its context. Its matching antigen is unknown. The PCR employed 60 Vbeta primers together with 13 Jbeta primers. TCRdb's table, derived via immunoSEQ multiplex PCR, lists solely in-frame clones and lacks some. The sample holds 210,000 or so clones, about 79% seen once. The germline V gene encodes CDR1 SGHDT and CDR2 YYEEEE. V lost 2 bases to trimming and J lost 2 bases; unmatched junction nucleotides: 10. This CDR3 spans 16 amino acids. These data originate in a study of cytomegalovirus exposure and HLA in healthy donors. In the study overall: A data release that came early held approximately 85 million unique TCRs from HLA-typed donors.

Study outcomes and limitations: Specificity of three CMV-associated chains for CMV antigens was verified in vitro. A later analysis reportedly found fewer N-insertions in an Asian-associated ancestry cluster than the roughly 670-donor mean.

This clonotype was sampled from a man aged 18 to 29 in good health and CMV-seronegative. The V call is TRBV5-6, the J call TRBJ2-7, with 7 bases fitting TRBD1. Specimen: PBMCs. CDR3 sequence: CASSFRRQGETYEQYF. In DNA, the CDR3 is TGTGCCAGCAGCTTCCGACGCCAGGGGGAAACCTACGAGCAGTACTTC.